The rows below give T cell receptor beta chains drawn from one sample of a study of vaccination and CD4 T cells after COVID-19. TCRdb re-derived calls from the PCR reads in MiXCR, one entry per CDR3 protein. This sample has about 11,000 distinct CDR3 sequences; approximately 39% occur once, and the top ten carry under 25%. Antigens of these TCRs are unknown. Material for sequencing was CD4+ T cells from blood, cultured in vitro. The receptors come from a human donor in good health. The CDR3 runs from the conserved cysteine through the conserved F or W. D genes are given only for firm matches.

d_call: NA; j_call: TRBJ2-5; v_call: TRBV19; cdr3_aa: CASSIMETQYF
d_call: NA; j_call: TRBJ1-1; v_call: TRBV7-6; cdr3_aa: CASSLYGNTEAFF
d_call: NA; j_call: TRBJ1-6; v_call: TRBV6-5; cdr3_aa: CASSYRVESPLHF
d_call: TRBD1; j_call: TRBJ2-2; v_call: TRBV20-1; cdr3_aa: CGAGTGGAGGELFF
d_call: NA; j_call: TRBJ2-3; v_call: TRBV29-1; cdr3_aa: CSVEGAGTQYF
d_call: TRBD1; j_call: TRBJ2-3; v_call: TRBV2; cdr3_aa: CASSGTISGTGLHF
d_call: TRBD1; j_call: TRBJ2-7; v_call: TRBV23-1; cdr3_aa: CASSQGQGAVSYEQYF
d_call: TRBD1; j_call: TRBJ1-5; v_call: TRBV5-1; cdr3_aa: CASSPQGNQPQHF
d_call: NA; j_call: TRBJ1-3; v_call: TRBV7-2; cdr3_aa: CASSLGVGAGNTIYF
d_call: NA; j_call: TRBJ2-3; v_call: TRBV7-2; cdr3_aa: CASQRDWGGTDTQYF
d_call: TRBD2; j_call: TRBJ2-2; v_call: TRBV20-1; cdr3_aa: CSATGGGTGELFF
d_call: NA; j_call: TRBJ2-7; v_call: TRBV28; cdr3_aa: CASRNTGTLKVYEQYF
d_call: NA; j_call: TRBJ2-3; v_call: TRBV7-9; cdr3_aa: CASSTLGGRTDTQYF
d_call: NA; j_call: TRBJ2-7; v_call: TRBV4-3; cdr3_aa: CASSQDFLGLGHEQYF
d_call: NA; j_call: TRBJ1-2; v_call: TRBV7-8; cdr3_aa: CASSFHRVELRGYTF
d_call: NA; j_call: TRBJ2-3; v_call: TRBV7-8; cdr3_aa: CASSLVRGPTGTDTQYF
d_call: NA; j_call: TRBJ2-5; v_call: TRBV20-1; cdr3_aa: CSARRSQETQYF
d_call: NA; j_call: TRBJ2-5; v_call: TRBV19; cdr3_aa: CASSLQETQYF
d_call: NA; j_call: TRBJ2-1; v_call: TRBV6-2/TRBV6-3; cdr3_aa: CASRGRGAFPNEQFF
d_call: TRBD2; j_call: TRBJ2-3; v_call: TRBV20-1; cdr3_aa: CSARGLAATDTQYF
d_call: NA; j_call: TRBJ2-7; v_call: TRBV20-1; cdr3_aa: CSANYFSGTYEQYF
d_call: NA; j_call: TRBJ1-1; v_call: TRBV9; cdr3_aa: CASSPSNVEGSLGAFF
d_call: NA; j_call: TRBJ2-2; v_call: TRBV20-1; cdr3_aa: CSAEDRNTGELFF
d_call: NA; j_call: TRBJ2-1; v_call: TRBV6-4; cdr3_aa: CASSDSSASGRYGQFF
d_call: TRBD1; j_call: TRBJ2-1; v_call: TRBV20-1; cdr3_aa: CSARGGPGGNEQFF
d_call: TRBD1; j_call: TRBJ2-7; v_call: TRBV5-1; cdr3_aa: CASSPRTGEPYEQYF
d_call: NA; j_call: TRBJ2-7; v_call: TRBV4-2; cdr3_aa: CASSRGLGAYEQYF
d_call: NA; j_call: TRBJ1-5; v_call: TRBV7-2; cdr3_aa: CASRPGTATGQPQHF
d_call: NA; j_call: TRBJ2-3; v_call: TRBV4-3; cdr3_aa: CASSQSRTDTQYF
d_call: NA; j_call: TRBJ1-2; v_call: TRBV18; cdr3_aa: CASSPDAAGYGYTF
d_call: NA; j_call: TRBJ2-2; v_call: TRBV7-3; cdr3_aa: CASSYRSTGELFF
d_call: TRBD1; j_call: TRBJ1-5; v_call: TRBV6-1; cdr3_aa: CASRGQGGGQPQHF
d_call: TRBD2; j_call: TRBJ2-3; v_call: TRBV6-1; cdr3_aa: CATKRLAGGPEGTDTQYF
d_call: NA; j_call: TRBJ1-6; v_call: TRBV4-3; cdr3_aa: CASSHGRSPLHF
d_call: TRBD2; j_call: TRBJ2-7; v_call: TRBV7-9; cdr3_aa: CASSPRAGLAAHYEQYF
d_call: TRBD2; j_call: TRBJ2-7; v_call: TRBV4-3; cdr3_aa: CASSQGAAGGTYEQYF
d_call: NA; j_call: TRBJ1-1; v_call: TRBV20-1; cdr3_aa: CSAPMGRVTEAFF
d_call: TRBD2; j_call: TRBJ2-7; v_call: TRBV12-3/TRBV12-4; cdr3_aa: CASSLESGGLLYEQYF
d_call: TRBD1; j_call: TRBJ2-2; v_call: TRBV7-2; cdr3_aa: CASSSTGLNTGELFF
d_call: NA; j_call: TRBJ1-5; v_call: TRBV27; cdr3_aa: CASSLVGIYQPQHF
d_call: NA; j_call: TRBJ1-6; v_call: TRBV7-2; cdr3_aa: CASSFPIRPLHF
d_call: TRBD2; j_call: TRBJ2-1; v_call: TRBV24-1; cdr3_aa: CATSDGGLAEGTSYNEQFF